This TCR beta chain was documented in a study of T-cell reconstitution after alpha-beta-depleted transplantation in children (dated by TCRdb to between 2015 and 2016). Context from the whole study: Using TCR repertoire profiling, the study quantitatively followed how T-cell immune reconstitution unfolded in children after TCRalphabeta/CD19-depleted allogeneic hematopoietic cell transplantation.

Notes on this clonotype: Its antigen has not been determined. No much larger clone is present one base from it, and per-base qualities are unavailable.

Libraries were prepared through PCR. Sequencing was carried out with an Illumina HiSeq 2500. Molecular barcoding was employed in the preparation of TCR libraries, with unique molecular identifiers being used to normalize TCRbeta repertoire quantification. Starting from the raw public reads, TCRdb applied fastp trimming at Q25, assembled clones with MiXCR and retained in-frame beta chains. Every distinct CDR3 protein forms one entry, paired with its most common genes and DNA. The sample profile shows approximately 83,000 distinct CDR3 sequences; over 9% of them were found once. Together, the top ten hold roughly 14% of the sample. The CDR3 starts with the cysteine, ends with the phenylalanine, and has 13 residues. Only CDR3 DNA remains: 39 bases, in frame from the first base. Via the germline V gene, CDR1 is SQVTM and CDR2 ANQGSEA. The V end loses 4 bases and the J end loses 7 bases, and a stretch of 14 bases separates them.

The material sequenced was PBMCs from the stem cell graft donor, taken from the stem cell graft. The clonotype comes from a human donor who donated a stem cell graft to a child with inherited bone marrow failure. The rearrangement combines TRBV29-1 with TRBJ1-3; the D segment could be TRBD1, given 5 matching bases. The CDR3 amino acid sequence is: CSVARDVENTIYF. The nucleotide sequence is TGCAGCGTTGCCCGGGACGTCGAGAACACCATATATTTT.